The clone carrying this T cell receptor (beta chain) was detected many times. Its antigen is as yet unknown. In germline, CDR1 is SGHVS, CDR2 FQNEAQ. Trimming stripped 0 bases from V and 1 base from J, with 6 bases between. The CDR3 is 14 amino acids. These data come from a study of T cells in Graves' hyperthyroidism and ophthalmopathy. In the study overall: At the time of initial diagnosis and before any treatment, peripheral blood was collected.

Diagnosis relied on clinical symptoms, serum thyroxine and TRAb, thyroid ultrasound and orbital computed tomography. From more than 9.5 ml of fresh peripheral blood, PBMCs were isolated. The TCR beta CDR3 regions underwent amplification using RNA transcripts as the source. A first-round RT-PCR of the TCR CDR3 used the HTBI primer set. TCRdb processed the multiplex PCR reads anew with MiXCR; each CDR3 protein has one entry. This table has under 350,000 distinct CDR3 sequences, over 15% appearing once. General study findings and limits: Most thyroid clonotypes expanded above 0.001 were also detected in blood.

The source is a woman aged 60-75 years with Graves' ophthalmopathy. The V call is TRBV7-8, the J call TRBJ1-1; the D gene is possibly TRBD1 (5 bases). Sequenced: blood. The CDR3 coding sequence is TGTGCCAGCAGCTTAGCAACAGGGAACACTGAAGCTTTCTTT. It is translated as CASSLATGNTEAFF.